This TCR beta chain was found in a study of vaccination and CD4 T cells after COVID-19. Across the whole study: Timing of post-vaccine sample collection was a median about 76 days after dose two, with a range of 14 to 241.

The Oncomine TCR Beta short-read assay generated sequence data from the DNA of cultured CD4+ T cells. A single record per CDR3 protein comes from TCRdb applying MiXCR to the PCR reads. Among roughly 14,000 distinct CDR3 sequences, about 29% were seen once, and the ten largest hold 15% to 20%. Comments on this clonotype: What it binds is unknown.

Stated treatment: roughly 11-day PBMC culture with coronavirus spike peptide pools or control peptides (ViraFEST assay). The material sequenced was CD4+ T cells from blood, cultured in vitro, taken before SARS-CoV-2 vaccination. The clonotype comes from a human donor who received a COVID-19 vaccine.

The chain's CDR3 is CASSAFGGGAETQYF. DNA of the CDR3: TGTGCCAGCAGTGCTTTTGGAGGGGGCGCGGAGACCCAGTACTTC. This chain joins TRBV2 and TRBJ2-5, with D possibly TRBD1 on 7 matching bases. With 4 bases removed from V and 5 bases from J, the gap between germline ends came to 17 bases. Germline V CDR1 and CDR2: SNHLY, FYNNEI. This CDR3 has 15 residues.